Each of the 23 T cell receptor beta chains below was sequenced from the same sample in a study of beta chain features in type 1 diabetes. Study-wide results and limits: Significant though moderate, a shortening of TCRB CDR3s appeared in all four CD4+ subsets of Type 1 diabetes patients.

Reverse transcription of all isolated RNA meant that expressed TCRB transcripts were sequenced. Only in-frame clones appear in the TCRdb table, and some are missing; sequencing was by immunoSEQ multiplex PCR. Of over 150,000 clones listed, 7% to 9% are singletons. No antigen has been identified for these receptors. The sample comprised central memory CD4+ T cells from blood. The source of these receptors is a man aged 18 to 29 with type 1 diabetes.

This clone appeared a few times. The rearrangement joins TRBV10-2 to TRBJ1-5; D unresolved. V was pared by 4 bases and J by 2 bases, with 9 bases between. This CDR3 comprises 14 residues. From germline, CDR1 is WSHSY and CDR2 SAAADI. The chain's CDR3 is CASSGGMGNQPQHF. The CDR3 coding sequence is TGCGCCAGCAGTGGCGGGATGGGCAATCAGCCCCAGCATTTT.

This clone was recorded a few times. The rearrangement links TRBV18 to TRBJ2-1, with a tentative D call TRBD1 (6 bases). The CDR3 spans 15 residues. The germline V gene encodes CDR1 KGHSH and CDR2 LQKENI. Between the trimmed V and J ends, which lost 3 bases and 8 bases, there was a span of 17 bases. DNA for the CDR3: TGTGCCAGCTCACCGGCAGCGCGAGGGGGTTATGAGCAGTTCTTC. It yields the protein CASSPAARGGYEQFF.

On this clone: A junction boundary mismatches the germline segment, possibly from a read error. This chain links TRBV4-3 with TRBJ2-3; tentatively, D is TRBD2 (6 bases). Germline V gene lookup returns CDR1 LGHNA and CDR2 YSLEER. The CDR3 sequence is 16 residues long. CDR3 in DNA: TGCGCCAGCAGCCAAGAGCCTAGCGCCCTCACAAATACGCAGTATTTT. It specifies CASSQEPSALTNTQYF.

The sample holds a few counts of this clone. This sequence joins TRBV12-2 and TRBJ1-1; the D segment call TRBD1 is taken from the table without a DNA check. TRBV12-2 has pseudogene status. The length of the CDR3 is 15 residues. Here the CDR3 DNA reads TGTGCGAAAAAAATGATCAGGGGGTATAGAACTGAAGCTTTCTTT. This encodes CAKKMIRGYRTEAFF.

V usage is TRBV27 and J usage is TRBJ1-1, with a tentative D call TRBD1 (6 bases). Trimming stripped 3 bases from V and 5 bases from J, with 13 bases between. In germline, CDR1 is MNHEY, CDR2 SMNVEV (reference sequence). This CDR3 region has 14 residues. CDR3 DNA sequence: TGTGCCAGCAGTTTGGGAGGGGGACTGACTGAAGCTTTCTTT. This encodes CASSLGGGLTEAFF.

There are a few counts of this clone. The CDR3 reads CASSLDGEITGELFF. CDR3 bases: TGCGCCAGCAGCTTAGATGGGGAGATCACCGGGGAGCTGTTTTTT. The chain is built from TRBV5-1 and TRBJ2-2; D possibly corresponds to TRBD2 (5 bases). Trimming pared 2 bases from V and 4 bases from J, leaving 12 bases between. This CDR3 contains 15 residues. Germline CDR1 is SGHRS and CDR2 is YFSETQ.

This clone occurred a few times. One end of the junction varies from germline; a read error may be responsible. The chain's CDR3 is CASTNPGRDPFF. The CDR3 nucleotides are TGTGCCAGCACCAACCCTGGGCGGGATCCCTTTTTC. The chain is built from TRBV6-6 and TRBJ1-2; D is undetermined. CDR3 length equals 12 residues. Looked up from germline, CDR1 is MNHNY and CDR2 is SVGAGI (reference sequence).

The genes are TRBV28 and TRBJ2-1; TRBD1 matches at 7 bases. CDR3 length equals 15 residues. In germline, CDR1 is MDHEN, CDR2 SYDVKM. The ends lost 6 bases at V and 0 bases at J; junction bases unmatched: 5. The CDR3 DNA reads TGTGCCAGCAGGACCGGGACAGCCTCCTACAATGAGCAGTTCTTC. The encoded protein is CASRTGTASYNEQFF.

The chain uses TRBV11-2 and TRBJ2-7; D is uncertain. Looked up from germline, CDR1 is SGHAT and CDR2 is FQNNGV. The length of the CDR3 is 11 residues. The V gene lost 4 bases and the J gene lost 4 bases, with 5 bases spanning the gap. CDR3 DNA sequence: TGTGCCAGCAGCTCCGTTTACGAGCAGTACTTC. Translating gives CASSSVYEQYF. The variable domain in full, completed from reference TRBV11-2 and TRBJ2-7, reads EAGVAQSPRYKIIEKRQSVAFWCNPISGHATLYWYQQILGQGPKLLIQFQNNGVVDDSQLPKDRFSAERLKGVDSTLKIQPAKLEDSAVYLCASSSVYEQYFGPGTRLTVT.

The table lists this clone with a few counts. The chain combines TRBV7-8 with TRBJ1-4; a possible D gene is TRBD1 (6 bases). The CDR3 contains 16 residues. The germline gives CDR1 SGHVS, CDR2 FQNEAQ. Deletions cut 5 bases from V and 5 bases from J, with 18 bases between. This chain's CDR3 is CASSLRTAGMNEKLFF. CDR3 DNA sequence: TGTGCCAGCAGCCTCAGGACAGCCGGGATGAATGAAAAACTGTTTTTT.

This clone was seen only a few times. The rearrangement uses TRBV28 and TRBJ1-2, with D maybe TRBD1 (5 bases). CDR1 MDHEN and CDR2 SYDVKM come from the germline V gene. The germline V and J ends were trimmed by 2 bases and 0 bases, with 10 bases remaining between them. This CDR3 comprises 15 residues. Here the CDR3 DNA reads TGTGCCAGCAGTTTAATATGGGGGGCTAACTATGGCTACACCTTC. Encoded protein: CASSLIWGANYGYTF.

For the CDR3, the DNA is TGCGCCAGCAGTCTGGCAGGTCGGGAGACCCAGTACTTC. It specifies CASSLAGRETQYF. The rearrangement uses TRBV10-2 and TRBJ2-5; D is uncertain. The CDR3 consists of 13 residues. V shed 5 bases and J shed 5 bases, with 12 bases lying between them. Germline CDR1 and CDR2: WSHSY and SAAADI.

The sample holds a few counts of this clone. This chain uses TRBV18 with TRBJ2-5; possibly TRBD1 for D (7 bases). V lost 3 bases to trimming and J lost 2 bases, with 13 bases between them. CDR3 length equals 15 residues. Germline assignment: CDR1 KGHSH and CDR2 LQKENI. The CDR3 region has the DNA TGTGCCAGCTCACCTAAGACAGGGACTCAAGAGACCCAGTACTTC. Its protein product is CASSPKTGTQETQYF.

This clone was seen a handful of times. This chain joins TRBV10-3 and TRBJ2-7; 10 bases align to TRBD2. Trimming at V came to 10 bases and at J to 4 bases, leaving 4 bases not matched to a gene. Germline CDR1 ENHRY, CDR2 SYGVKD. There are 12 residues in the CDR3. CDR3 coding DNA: TGTGCCACCTGGACTAGCGGATACGAGCAGTACTTC. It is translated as CATWTSGYEQYF.

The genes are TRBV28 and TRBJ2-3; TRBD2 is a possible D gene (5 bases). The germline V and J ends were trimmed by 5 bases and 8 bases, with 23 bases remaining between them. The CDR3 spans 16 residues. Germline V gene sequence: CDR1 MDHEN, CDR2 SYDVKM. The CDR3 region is CASSIETSGSFGTQYF. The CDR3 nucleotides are TGTGCCAGCAGTATCGAAACTAGTGGTTCCTTCGGTACGCAGTATTTT.

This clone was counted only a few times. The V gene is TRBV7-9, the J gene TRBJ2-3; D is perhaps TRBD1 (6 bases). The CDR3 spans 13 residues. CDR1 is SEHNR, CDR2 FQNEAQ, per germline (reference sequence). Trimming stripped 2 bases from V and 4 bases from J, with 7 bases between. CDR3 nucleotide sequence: TGTGCCAGCAGCTTAACAGGGTCAGATACGCAGTATTTT. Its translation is CASSLTGSDTQYF.

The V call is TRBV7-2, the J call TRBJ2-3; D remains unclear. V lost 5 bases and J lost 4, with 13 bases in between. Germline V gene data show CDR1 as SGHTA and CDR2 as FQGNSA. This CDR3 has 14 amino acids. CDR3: CASSRQTRADTQYF. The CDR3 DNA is TGTGCCAGCAGCCGTCAGACAAGAGCAGATACGCAGTATTTT.

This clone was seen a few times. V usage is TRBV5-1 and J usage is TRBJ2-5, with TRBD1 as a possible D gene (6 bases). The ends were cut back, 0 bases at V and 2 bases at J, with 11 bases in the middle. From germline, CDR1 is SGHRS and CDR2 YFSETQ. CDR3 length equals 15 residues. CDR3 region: CASSLGQGRQETQYF. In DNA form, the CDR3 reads TGCGCCAGCAGCTTGGGGCAGGGGAGACAAGAGACCCAGTACTTC.

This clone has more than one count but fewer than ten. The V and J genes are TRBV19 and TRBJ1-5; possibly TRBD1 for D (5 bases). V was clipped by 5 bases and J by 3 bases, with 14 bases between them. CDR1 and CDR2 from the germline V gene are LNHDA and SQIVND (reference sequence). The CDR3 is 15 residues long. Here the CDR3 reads CASSDTGGSNQPQHF. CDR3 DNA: TGTGCCAGTAGTGACACCGGGGGGTCCAATCAGCCCCAGCATTTT.

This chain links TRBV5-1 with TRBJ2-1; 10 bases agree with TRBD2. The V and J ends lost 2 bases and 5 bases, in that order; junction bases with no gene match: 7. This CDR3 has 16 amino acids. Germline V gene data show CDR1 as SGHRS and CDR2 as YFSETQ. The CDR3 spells CASSLGPSGGDNEQFF. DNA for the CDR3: TGCGCCAGCAGCTTAGGTCCTAGCGGGGGAGACAATGAGCAGTTCTTC.

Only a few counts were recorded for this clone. The CDR3 here is CASSNQETQYF. In nucleotides, the CDR3 is TGTGCCAGCAGCAACCAAGAGACCCAGTACTTC. The chain joins TRBV28 to TRBJ2-5; D uncertain. The V and J ends lost 6 bases and 0 bases respectively, with 2 bases between them. Germline CDR1 is MDHEN and CDR2 is SYDVKM. The CDR3 has 11 amino acids.

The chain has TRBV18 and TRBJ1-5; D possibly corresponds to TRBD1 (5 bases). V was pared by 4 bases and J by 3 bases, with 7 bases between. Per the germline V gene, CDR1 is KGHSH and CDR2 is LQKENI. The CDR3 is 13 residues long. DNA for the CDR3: TGTGCCAGCTCACGACAGCCCAATCAGCCCCAGCATTTT. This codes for CASSRQPNQPQHF.

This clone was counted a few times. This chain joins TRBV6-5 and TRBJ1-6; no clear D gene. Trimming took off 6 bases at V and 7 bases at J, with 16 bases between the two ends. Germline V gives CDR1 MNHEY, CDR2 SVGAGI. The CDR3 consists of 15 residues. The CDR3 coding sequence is TGTGCCAGCAGCTTTACTGTTCCGGGGAATTCACCCCTCCACTTT. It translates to CASSFTVPGNSPLHF.